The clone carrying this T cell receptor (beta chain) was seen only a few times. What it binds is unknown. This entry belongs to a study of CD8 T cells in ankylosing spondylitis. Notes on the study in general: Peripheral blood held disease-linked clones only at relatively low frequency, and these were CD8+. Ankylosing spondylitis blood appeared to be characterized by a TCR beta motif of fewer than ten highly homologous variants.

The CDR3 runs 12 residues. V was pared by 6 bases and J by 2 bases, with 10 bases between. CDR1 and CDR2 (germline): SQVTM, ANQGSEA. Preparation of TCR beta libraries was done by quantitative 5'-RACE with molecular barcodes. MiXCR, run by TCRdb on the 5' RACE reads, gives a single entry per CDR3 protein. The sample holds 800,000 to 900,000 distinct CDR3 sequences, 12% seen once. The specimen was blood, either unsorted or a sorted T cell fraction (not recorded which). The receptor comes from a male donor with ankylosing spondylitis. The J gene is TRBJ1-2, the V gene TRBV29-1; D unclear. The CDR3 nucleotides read TGCAGCGTGGCGACGGGGAACTATGGCTACACCTTC. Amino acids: CSVATGNYGYTF. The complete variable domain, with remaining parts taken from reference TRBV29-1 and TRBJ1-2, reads SAVISQKPSRDICQRGTSLTIQCQVDSQVTMMFWYRQQPGQSLTLIATANQGSEATYESGFVIDKFPISRPNLTFSTLTVSNMSPEDSSIYLCSVATGNYGYTFGSGTRLTVV.